This TCR beta chain was found in a study of blood T cell repertoires in COVID-19. Study summary: The United States, Italy and Spain provided the acute and convalescent COVID-19 samples.

Germline CDR1 reads SGHTA; CDR2 reads FQGTGA. V lost 4 bases, J lost 4 bases, and 11 bases stayed unmatched. The CDR3 loop spans 18 amino acids. Source study methods: Amplification from reference gene primers served as the basis for estimated nucleated cell counts. The protocol was immunoSEQ multiplex PCR, while the TCRdb copy is restricted to in-frame clones and leaves out a portion. V, J and clone size reflect that table, while D and trimming were determined from the DNA. The profile shows 250,000 or so clones, over 80% of them singletons. A Seattle source enrolled patients during active infection and followed them longitudinally.

The sample comprised peripheral blood. The chain carries TRBV7-3 and TRBJ2-6; TRBD1 agrees at 9 bases. The sequence was collected from a man in his thirties or forties with COVID-19, enrolled during active disease. The CDR3 reads CASSSLPGQGSGANVLTF. The CDR3 nucleotides read TGTGCCAGCAGCTCACTCCCGGGACAGGGCTCCGGGGCCAACGTCCTGACTTTC. The variable domain in full, completed from reference TRBV7-3 and TRBJ2-6, reads GAGVSQTPSNKVTEKGKYVELRCDPISGHTALYWYRQSLGQGPEFLIYFQGTGAADDSGLPNDRFFAVRPEGSVSTLKIQRTERGDSAVYLCASSSLPGQGSGANVLTFGAGSRLTVL.